One sample yielded the 5 T cell receptor beta chains listed below, sequenced in a study of T cells in Graves' hyperthyroidism and ophthalmopathy. RNA transcripts gave rise to amplified TCR beta CDR3 regions. The HTBI primer set served for first-round RT-PCR of the TCR CDR3. TCRdb recomputed calls from the multiplex PCR reads with MiXCR, one row per CDR3 protein. The data hold some 620,000 distinct CDR3 sequences, with around 15% observed a single time. The source material was blood. The receptors were sampled from a woman aged 25 to 39 with Graves' hyperthyroidism.

This clonotype was recorded a few times. The chain recombines TRBV28 with TRBJ1-5, with D hard to call. The CDR3 runs 12 residues. V was cut by 3 bases and J by 6 bases, with 6 bases left in between. Germline lookup yields CDR1 MDHEN and CDR2 SYDVKM. CDR3 in DNA: TGTGCCAGCAGTTTCGGGTTTCAGCCCCAGCATTTT. This gives the protein CASSFGFQPQHF.

This clonotype was seen many times. The chain links TRBV6-1 to TRBJ2-2, with D hard to call. Germline CDR1 MNHNS, CDR2 SASEGT. The CDR3 runs 12 residues. The ends were cut back, 5 bases at V and 7 bases at J, with 8 bases in the middle. CDR3 in amino acids: CASSYSIGELFF. DNA of the CDR3: TGTGCCAGCAGTTACAGTATCGGGGAGCTGTTTTTT.

This clonotype was recorded many times. The V gene is TRBV27, the J gene TRBJ1-1, with D uncertain. V dropped 4 bases and J dropped 8 bases, with 11 bases sitting between them. CDR3 length: 12 amino acids. Germline-derived CDR1 and CDR2 are MNHEY and SMNVEV (reference sequence). Here the CDR3 DNA reads TGTGCCAGCAGTTCGCGTGTCAAAGAAGCTTTCTTT. Translation gives CASSSRVKEAFF.

This clonotype was seen repeatedly, ten times or more. The chain has TRBV27 and TRBJ1-1; D is possibly TRBD1 (5 bases). Germline CDR1 is MNHEY and CDR2 is SMNVEV (reference sequence). This CDR3 comprises 13 residues. Trimming removed 3 bases at V and 4 bases at J, with 9 bases between. Here the CDR3 reads CASSFRASTEAFF. The CDR3 nucleotides are TGTGCCAGCAGTTTCAGGGCTAGCACTGAAGCTTTCTTT.

The chain is built from TRBV27 and TRBJ1-2, with a tentative D call TRBD1 (5 bases). Trimming took 4 bases from V and 1 from J, leaving 16 bases between them. In germline, CDR1 is MNHEY, CDR2 SMNVEV (reference sequence). CDR3 length: 16 amino acids. The DNA of the CDR3 is TGTGCCAGCAGTTCGTTAGGGCAGGGTAGTAACTATGGCTACACCTTC. This encodes CASSSLGQGSNYGYTF.